Reported below is one T cell receptor (beta chain). The antigen remains undetermined. Trimming removed 3 bases at V and 2 bases at J, with 5 bases between. This CDR3 region has 12 residues. Germline assignment: CDR1 MRHNA and CDR2 SNTAGT. This record belongs to a study of T cells after yellow fever vaccination. Overall study findings and caveats: It was the secondary response that reached its peak faster, day 5 versus 15, but it was weaker. Post-booster repertoires contained most primary-vaccination clones again (about 95% CD4, about 90% CD8).

MiXCR was run by TCRdb on the 5' RACE reads, yielding one entry per CDR3 protein. The table has about 160,000 distinct CDR3 sequences, approximately 6.8% seen once; the top ten hold around 2.3%. The material sequenced was CD4+ T cells sorted from PBMCs, taken 5 days after the first yellow fever vaccination. This receptor was taken from a man younger than 35 who received the YFV17D yellow fever vaccine. The chain employs TRBV6-4 and TRBJ2-7; no definite D call. The CDR3 DNA reads as TGTGCCAGCAGTGAACACACCTACGAGCAGTACTTC. Its translation is CASSEHTYEQYF.